This T cell receptor (beta chain) comes out of a study of blood T cell repertoires in COVID-19. Overall study context: Samples representing acute and convalescent COVID-19 were sourced from the United States, Italy and Spain.

This CDR3 is built from 14 residues. Germline loops: CDR1 SGDLS, CDR2 YYNGEE. V lost 0 bases and J 9 bases, leaving 13 bases between the germline ends. Donors were grouped by their self-reported clinical history. Recovered status in Cohort 3 required two negative PCRs, clearance, or symptom resolution. In the authors' methods: Reference gene primer amplification yielded estimated nucleated cell counts. Data came from immunoSEQ multiplex PCR; TCRdb stores just in-frame clones and leaves some out. The DNA gave D and trimming, while V, J and clone size come from that table. This sample yields hundreds of thousands of clones, of which 85% to 90% are seen a single time; roughly a sixth belongs to the top ten.

The chain uses TRBV9 and TRBJ2-1; D may be TRBD2 (5 bases). This receptor was obtained from a man between 18 and 35 years old who had recovered from COVID-19. Sequencing was done on a sample of PBMCs or T cells enriched from blood (not recorded which). DNA of the CDR3: TGTGCCAGCAGCGTAGTGCCCTCCGAGGGTGAGCAGTTCTTC. Protein sequence: CASSVVPSEGEQFF.